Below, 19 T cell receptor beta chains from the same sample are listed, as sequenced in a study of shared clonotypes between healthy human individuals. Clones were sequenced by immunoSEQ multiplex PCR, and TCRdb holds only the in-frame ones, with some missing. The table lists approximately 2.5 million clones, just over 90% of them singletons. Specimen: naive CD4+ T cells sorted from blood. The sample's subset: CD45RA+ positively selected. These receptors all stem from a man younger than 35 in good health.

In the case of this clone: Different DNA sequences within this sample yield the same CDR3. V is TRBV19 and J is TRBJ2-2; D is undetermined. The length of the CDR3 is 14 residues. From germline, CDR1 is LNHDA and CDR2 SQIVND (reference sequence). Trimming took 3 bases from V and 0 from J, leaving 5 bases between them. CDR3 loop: CASSIGTNTGELFF. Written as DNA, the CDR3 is TGTGCCAGTAGTATTGGCACGAACACCGGGGAGCTGTTTTTT. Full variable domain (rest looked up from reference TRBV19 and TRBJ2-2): DGGITQSPKYLFRKEGQNVTLSCEQNLNHDAMYWYRQDPGQGLRLIYYSQIVNDFQKGDIAEGYSVSREKKESFPLTVTSAQKNPTAFYLCASSIGTNTGELFFGEGSRLTVL.

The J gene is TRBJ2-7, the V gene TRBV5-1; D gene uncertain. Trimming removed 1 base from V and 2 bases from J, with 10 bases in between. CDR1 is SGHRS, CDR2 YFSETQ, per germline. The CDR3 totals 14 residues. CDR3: CASSLSSTTYEQYF. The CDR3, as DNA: TGCGCCAGCAGCTTGAGTAGCACAACCTACGAGCAGTACTTC.

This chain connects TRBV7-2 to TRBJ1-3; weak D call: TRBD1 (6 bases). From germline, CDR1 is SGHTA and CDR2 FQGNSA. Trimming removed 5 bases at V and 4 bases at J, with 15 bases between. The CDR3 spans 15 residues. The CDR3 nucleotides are TGTGCCAGCAGCCCCGATCAGGGGAACGGAAACACCATATATTTT. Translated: CASSPDQGNGNTIYF.

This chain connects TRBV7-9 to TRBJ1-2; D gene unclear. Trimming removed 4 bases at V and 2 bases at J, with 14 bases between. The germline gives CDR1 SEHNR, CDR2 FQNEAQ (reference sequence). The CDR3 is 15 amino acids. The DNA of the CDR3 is TGTGCCAGCAGCTACGATCCTGGACGGAACTATGGCTACACCTTC. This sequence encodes CASSYDPGRNYGYTF.

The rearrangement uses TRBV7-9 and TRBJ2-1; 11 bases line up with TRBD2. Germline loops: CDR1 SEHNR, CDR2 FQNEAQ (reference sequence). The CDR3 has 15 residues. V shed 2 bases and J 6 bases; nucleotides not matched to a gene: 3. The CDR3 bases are TGTGCCAGCAGCTTACTAGCGGGAGGCTCCAATGAGCAGTTCTTC. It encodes CASSLLAGGSNEQFF.

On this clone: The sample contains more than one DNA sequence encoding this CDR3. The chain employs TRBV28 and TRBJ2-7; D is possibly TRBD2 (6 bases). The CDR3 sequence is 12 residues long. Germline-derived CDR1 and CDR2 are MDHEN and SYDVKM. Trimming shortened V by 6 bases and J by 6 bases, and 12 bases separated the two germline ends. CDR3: CASRRGLGEQYF. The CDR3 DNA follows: TGTGCCAGCAGGAGGGGACTTGGCGAGCAGTACTTC.

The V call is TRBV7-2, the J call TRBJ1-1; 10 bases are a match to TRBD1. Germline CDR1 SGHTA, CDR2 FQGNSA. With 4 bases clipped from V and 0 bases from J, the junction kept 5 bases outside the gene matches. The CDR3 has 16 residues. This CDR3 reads CASSSTGGRVNTEAFF. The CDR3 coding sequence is TGTGCCAGCAGCTCGACAGGGGGCAGGGTGAACACTGAAGCTTTCTTT.

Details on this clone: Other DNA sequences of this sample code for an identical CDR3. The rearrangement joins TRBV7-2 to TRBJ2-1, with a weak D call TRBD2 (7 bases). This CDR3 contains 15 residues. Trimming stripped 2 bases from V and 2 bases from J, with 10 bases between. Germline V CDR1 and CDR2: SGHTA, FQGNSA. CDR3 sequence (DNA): TGTGCCAGCAGCTTAACAGGGACTACCTACAATGAGCAGTTCTTC. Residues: CASSLTGTTYNEQFF. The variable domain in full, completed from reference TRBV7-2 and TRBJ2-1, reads GAGVSQSPSNKVTEKGKDVELRCDPISGHTALYWYRQSLGQGLEFLIYFQGNSAPDKSGLPSDRFSAERTGGSVSTLTIQRTQQEDSAVYLCASSLTGTTYNEQFFGPGTRLTVL.

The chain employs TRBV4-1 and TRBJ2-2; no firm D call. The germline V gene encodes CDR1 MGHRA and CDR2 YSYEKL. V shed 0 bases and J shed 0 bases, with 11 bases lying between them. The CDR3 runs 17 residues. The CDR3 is CASSQDLARTNTGELFF. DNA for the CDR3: TGCGCCAGCAGCCAAGATCTCGCCAGAACGAACACCGGGGAGCTGTTTTTT.

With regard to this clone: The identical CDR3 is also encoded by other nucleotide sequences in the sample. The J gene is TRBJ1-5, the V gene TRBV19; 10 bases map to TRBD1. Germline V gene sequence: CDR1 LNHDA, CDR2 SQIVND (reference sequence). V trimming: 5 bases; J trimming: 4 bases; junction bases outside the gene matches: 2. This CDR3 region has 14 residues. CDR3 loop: CASSGQGGNQPQHF. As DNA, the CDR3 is TGTGCCAGTAGTGGACAGGGGGGAAATCAGCCCCAGCATTTT.

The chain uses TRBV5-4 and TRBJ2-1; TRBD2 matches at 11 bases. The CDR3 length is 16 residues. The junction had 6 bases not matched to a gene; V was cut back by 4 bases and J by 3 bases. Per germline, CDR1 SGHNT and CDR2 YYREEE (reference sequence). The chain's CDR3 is CASSPSTSGSYNEQFF. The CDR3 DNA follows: TGTGCCAGCAGCCCGAGTACTAGCGGGAGCTACAATGAGCAGTTCTTC.

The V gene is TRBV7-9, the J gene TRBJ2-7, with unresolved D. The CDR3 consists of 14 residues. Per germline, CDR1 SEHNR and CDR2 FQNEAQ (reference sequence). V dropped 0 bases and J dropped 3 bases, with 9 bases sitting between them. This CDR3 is CASSLAGVNYEQYF. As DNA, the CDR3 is TGTGCCAGCAGCTTAGCTGGCGTAAACTACGAGCAGTACTTC.

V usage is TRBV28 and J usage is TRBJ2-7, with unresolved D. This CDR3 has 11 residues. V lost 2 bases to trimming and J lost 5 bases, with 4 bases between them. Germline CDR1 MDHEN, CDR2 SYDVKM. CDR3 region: CASSLRNEQYF. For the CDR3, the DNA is TGTGCCAGCAGTTTACGGAACGAGCAGTACTTC.

CDR3 coding DNA: TGTGCCAGCAGCTTTGGGGGGGCGGCTTTCTTT. It specifies CASSFGGAAFF. This chain links TRBV7-6 with TRBJ1-1; D is perhaps TRBD1 (6 bases). Per germline, CDR1 SGHVS and CDR2 FNYEAQ. The CDR3 runs to 11 residues. Trimming cost V 3 bases and J 11 bases, with 10 bases left between them. Full variable domain (outside the CDR3, taken from reference TRBV7-6 and TRBJ1-1): GAGVSQSPRYKVTKRGQDVALRCDPISGHVSLYWYRQALGQGPEFLTYFNYEAQQDKSGLPNDRFSAERPEGSISTLTIQRTEQRDSAMYRCASSFGGAAFFGQGTRLTVV.

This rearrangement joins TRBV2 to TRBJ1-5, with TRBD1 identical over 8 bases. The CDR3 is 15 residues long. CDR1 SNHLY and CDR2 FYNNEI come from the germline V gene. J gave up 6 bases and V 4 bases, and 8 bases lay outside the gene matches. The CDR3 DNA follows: TGTGCCAGCAGTGGGACAGGGAATATTGTTCAGCCCCAGCATTTT. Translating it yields CASSGTGNIVQPQHF.

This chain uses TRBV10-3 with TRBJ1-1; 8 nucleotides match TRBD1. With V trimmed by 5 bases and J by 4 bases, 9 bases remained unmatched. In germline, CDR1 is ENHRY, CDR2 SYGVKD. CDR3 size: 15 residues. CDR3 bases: TGTGCCATCAGTCTGGGACAGGTGTCTGGCACTGAAGCTTTCTTT. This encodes CAISLGQVSGTEAFF.

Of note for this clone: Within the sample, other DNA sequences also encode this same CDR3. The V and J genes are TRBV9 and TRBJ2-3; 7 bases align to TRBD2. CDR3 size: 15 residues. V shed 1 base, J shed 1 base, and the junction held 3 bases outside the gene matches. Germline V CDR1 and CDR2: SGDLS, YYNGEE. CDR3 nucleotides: TGTGCCAGCAGCGTATGGGGGGGTGGCACAGATACGCAGTATTTT. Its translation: CASSVWGGGTDTQYF.

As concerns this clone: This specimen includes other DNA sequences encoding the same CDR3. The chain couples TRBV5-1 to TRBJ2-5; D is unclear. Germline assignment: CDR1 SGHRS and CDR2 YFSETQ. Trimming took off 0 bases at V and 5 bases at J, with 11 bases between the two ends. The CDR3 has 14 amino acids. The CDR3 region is CASSLGTSPETQYF. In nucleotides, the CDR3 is TGCGCCAGCAGCTTGGGTACCTCCCCGGAGACCCAGTACTTC.

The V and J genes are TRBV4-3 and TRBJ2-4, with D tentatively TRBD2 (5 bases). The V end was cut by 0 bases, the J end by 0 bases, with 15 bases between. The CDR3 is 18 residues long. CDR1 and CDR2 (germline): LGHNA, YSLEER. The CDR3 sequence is CASSQEYSGNGAKNIQYF. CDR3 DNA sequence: TGCGCCAGCAGCCAAGAATATTCGGGAAATGGAGCCAAAAACATTCAGTACTTC.